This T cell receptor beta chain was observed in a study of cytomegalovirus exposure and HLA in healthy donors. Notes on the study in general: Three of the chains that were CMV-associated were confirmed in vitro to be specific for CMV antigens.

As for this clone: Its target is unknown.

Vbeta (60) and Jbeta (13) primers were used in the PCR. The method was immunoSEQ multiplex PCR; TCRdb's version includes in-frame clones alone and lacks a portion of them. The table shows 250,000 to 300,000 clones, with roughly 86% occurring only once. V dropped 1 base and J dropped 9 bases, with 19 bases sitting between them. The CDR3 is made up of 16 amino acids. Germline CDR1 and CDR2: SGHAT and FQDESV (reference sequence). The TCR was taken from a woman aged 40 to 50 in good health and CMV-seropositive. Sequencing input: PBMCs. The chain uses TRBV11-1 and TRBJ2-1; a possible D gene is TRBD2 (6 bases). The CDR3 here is CASSLVAGTQGSEQFF. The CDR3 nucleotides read TGTGCCAGCAGCTTAGTCGCCGGGACTCAAGGGAGTGAGCAGTTCTTC.